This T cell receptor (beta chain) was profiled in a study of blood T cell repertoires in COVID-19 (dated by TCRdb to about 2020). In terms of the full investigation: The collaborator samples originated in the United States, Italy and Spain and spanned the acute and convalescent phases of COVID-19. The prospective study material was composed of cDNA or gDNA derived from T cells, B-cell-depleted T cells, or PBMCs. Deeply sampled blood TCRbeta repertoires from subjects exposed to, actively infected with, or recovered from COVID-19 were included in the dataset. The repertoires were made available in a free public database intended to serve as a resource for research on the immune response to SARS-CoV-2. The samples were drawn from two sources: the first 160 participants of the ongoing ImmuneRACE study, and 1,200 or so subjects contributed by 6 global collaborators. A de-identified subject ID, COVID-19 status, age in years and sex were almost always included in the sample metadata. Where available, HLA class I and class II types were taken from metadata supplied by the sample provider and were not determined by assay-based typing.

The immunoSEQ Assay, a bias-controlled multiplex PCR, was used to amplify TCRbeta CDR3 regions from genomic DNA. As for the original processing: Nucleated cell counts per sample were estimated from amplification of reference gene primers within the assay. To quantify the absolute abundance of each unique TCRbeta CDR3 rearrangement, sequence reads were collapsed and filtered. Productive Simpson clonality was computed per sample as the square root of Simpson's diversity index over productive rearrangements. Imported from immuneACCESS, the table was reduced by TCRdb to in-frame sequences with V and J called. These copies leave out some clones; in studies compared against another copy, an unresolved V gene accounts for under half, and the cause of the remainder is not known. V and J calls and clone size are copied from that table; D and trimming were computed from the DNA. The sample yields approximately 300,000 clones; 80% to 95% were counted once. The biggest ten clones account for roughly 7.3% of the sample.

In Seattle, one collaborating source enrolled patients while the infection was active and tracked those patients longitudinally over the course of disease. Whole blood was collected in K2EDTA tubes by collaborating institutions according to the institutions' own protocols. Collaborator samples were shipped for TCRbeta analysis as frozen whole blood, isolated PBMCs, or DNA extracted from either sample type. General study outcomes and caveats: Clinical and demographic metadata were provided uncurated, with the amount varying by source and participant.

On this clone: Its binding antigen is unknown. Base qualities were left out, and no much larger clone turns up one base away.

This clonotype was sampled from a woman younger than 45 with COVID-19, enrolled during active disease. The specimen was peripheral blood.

The nucleotides are TGTGCCAGCAGCTTAGATAGGTCGCAGGGCAACATTCAGTACTTC. It translates to CASSLDRSQGNIQYF. The chain is assembled from TRBV7-9 and TRBJ2-4, and perhaps TRBD1 as D gene, on 5 matching bases. Based on the germline V gene (reference sequence), the CDR1 and CDR2 sequences are SEHNR and FQNEAQ. Its CDR3 holds 15 amino acids, cysteine through phenylalanine. Only CDR3 DNA remains: 45 bases, in frame from the first base. V is pared back by 1 base and J by 7 bases, with 14 bases lying between the germline termini.